The 32 T cell receptor beta chains in this list originate from one sample, sequenced in a study of blood T cell repertoires in COVID-19. Sequencing was performed with immunoSEQ multiplex PCR; in TCRdb, only in-frame clones are kept and a portion is missing. Of about 310,000 clones in the sample, 89% are singletons; the top ten hold over 9%. Sequenced input: PBMCs or T cells enriched from blood (not recorded which). The receptors originated from a woman between 35 and 50 years old who had recovered from COVID-19.

This clone was recorded only once. The rearrangement uses TRBV5-1 and TRBJ2-7, with D possibly matching TRBD2 (5 bases). This CDR3 spans 17 amino acids. Trimming took 3 bases from V and 2 from J, leaving 21 bases between them. Per germline, CDR1 SGHRS and CDR2 YFSETQ. CDR3 nucleotide sequence: TGCGCCAGCAGCTCCTCTGGGCAGCGGACCAACACCTACGAGCAGTACTTC. Its protein product is CASSSSGQRTNTYEQYF.

This sequence joins TRBV7-9 and TRBJ1-4, with 8 bases fitting TRBD1. The CDR3 is made up of 15 amino acids. With 1 base clipped from V and 8 bases from J, the junction kept 6 bases outside the gene matches. In germline, CDR1 is SEHNR, CDR2 FQNEAQ (reference sequence). The CDR3 protein is CASSLVQGVQEKLFF. The CDR3 DNA sequence: TGTGCCAGCAGCTTAGTACAGGGGGTTCAAGAAAAACTGTTTTTT.

This chain uses TRBV7-2 with TRBJ2-1; D perhaps matches TRBD2 (6 bases). CDR1 SGHTA and CDR2 FQGNSA come from the germline V gene. With 2 bases removed from V and 4 bases from J, the gap between germline ends came to 9 bases. The CDR3 is made up of 14 amino acids. The CDR3 loop reads CASSLKLAYNEQFF. In nucleotides, the CDR3 is TGTGCCAGCAGCTTAAAACTAGCTTACAATGAGCAGTTCTTC. The whole variable domain, remainder taken from reference TRBV7-2 and TRBJ2-1, is GAGVSQSPSNKVTEKGKDVELRCDPISGHTALYWYRQSLGQGLEFLIYFQGNSAPDKSGLPSDRFSAERTGGSVSTLTIQRTQQEDSAVYLCASSLKLAYNEQFFGPGTRLTVL.

This sequence joins TRBV7-9 and TRBJ2-5; D is possibly TRBD1 (6 bases). The CDR3 extends over 17 amino acids. Germline V CDR1 and CDR2: SEHNR, FQNEAQ (reference sequence). The V end lost 1 base, the J end lost 2 bases, and 17 bases lay between the germline ends. This CDR3 is CASSLVPVGQLQETQYF. The CDR3 DNA is TGTGCCAGCAGCTTAGTCCCAGTAGGACAGCTACAAGAGACCCAGTACTTC.

The J gene is TRBJ2-1, the V gene TRBV3-1 (or the pseudogene TRBV3-2), with 11 bases fitting TRBD2. The CDR3 totals 14 residues. Losses at the gene ends were 6 bases for V and 9 bases for J; bases not matched to a gene: 7. Germline loops: CDR1 LGHDT, CDR2 YNNKEL (reference sequence). The CDR3 region is CASRELAGVGEQFF. The CDR3 DNA follows: TGTGCCAGCAGGGAACTAGCGGGAGTCGGTGAGCAGTTCTTC.

J is TRBJ1-4 and V is TRBV5-1; D perhaps matches TRBD1 (6 bases). Trimming shortened V by 4 bases and J by 7 bases, and 14 bases separated the two germline ends. Germline CDR1 reads SGHRS; CDR2 reads YFSETQ. This CDR3 contains 14 residues. CDR3 DNA sequence: TGCGCCAGCAGCCCCCAGGGGAAAGGTGAAAAACTGTTTTTT. Encoded protein: CASSPQGKGEKLFF.

The CDR3 nucleotides are TGCAGCGCCGTGGCGGACAGTGCAACTAATGAAAAACTGTTTTTT. Residues: CSAVADSATNEKLFF. This sequence joins TRBV29-1 and TRBJ1-4, with TRBD1 as a possible D gene (6 bases). The CDR3 is 15 amino acids. The V gene lost 7 bases and the J gene lost 0 bases, with 15 bases spanning the gap. Germline lookup yields CDR1 SQVTM and CDR2 ANQGSEA.

Note on this clone: One junction end disagrees with the germline gene, perhaps due to a read error. This sequence joins TRBV15 and TRBJ2-3; weak D call: TRBD2 (5 bases). The germline V gene has CDR1 LNHNV and CDR2 YYDKDF (reference sequence). The CDR3 covers 15 residues. CDR3 protein: CATSGDRGYTDTQYF. DNA of the CDR3: TGTGCCACCAGCGGAGACCGGGGTTACACAGATACGCAGTATTTT.

V gene TRBV3-1 (or the pseudogene TRBV3-2) combines with J gene TRBJ2-7; maybe TRBD1 (5 bases). The CDR3 has 15 residues. V was pared by 4 bases and J by 2 bases, with 15 bases between. The germline CDR1 and CDR2 sequences are LGHDT and YNNKEL (reference sequence). CDR3 in DNA: TGTGCCAGCAGCCGTTTTGGGATAGGGGCCTACGAGCAGTACTTC. Encoded protein: CASSRFGIGAYEQYF.

The CDR3 coding sequence is TGCGCCAGCAGCTTTGGGCCTGGGACACAGGGATTCACAGATACGCAGTATTTT. Amino acid sequence: CASSFGPGTQGFTDTQYF. The chain joins TRBV5-1 to TRBJ2-3, with a possible D match to TRBD1 (6 bases). V gave up 2 bases and J gave up 2 bases, with 21 bases separating them. CDR3 size: 18 residues. Germline V gene data show CDR1 as SGHRS and CDR2 as YFSETQ.

The rearrangement joins TRBV5-1 to TRBJ2-1; 14 bases are a match to TRBD2. Trimming at V came to 4 bases and at J to 10 bases, leaving 7 bases not matched to a gene. Germline V CDR1 and CDR2: SGHRS, YFSETQ. The CDR3 runs to 15 residues. The CDR3 loop reads CASSAGTSGSSEQFF. The CDR3 DNA follows: TGCGCCAGCAGCGCCGGGACTAGCGGGAGCAGCGAGCAGTTCTTC.

This clone was counted between two and nine times. This sequence joins TRBV3-1 (or the pseudogene TRBV3-2) and TRBJ2-5; 9 bases fit TRBD2. Germline V gene sequence: CDR1 LGHDT, CDR2 YNNKEL (reference sequence). The CDR3 spans 14 residues. V trimming: 0 bases; J trimming: 7 bases; junction bases outside the gene matches: 3. CDR3 protein: CASSQDRREGTQYF. The CDR3 bases are TGTGCCAGCAGCCAAGATCGGCGGGAGGGGACCCAGTACTTC.

The chain carries TRBV7-9 and TRBJ2-3; weak D call: TRBD2 (5 bases). Per germline, CDR1 SEHNR and CDR2 FQNEAQ (reference sequence). V was pared by 3 bases and J by 4 bases, with 11 bases between. This CDR3 comprises 14 residues. The CDR3 region has the DNA TGTGCCAGCAGCTTTAGCGTCTTGGCAGATACGCAGTATTTT. It codes for CASSFSVLADTQYF.

The V call is TRBV11-2, the J call TRBJ1-5; D is ambiguous. Trimming removed 1 base from V and 1 base from J, with 8 bases in between. The germline CDR1 and CDR2 sequences are SGHAT and FQNNGV. The CDR3 sequence is 15 residues long. This chain's CDR3 is CASSLARKSNQPQHF. Written as DNA, the CDR3 is TGTGCCAGCAGCTTAGCCAGGAAAAGCAATCAGCCCCAGCATTTT.

The chain employs TRBV9 and TRBJ1-1; D perhaps matches TRBD1 (5 bases). Trimming stripped 3 bases from V and 3 bases from J, with 15 bases between. Germline-derived CDR1 and CDR2 are SGDLS and YYNGEE. The CDR3 spans 15 residues. Here the CDR3 DNA reads TGTGCCAGCAGCGCAAGCGGGACCGAGGACACTGAAGCTTTCTTT. The encoded protein is CASSASGTEDTEAFF.

This chain links TRBV12-1 with TRBJ2-1; the table gives TRBD1 as D, unverified against the DNA. TRBV12-1 is given as a pseudogene. The CDR3 extends over 19 amino acids. CDR3 nucleotide sequence: TGTGCCAGCAGCCCCCGAGGTCCCAGGGGAACCAACTCCTACAATGAGCAGTTCTTC. Its protein is CASSPRGPRGTNSYNEQFF.

This clone has just a few counts. The gene calls are TRBV6-6 and TRBJ2-4, with 10 bases aligning to TRBD1. The CDR3 spans 17 residues. Trimming cost V 5 bases and J 3 bases; bases outside gene matches: 10. Germline CDR1 reads MNHNY; CDR2 reads SVGAGI (reference sequence). CDR3 sequence: CASSLKGTGEFKNIQYF. Here the CDR3 DNA reads TGTGCCAGCAGTCTCAAAGGGACAGGGGAATTCAAAAACATTCAGTACTTC.

This sequence joins TRBV28 and TRBJ2-3, with a possible D match to TRBD2 (7 bases). CDR3 size: 13 residues. Germline V gene lookup returns CDR1 MDHEN and CDR2 SYDVKM. Deletions cut 7 bases from V and 1 base from J, with 9 bases between. The CDR3 loop is CASKGGGTDTQYF. The CDR3 DNA is TGTGCCAGCAAAGGGGGGGGCACAGATACGCAGTATTTT.

V and J are TRBV12-3 or TRBV12-4 and TRBJ1-1; D remains ambiguous. The CDR3 spans 11 residues. V dropped 5 bases and J dropped 2 bases, with 3 bases sitting between them. The chain's CDR3 is CASSINTEAFF. For the CDR3, the DNA is TGTGCCAGCAGTATAAACACTGAAGCTTTCTTT.

J is TRBJ1-2 and V is TRBV28, with no clear D. Trimming shortened V by 10 bases and J by 7 bases, and 16 bases separated the two germline ends. Germline loops: CDR1 MDHEN, CDR2 SYDVKM. The CDR3 runs to 12 residues. CDR3 residues: CATAVGAVGYTF. The CDR3 DNA reads TGTGCCACCGCCGTGGGAGCGGTTGGCTACACCTTC.

CDR3 nucleotides: TGCAGTGCTAGTGGTCAGGGGGCGAACAATCAGCCCCAGCATTTT. Translating it yields CSASGQGANNQPQHF. The chain combines TRBV20-1 with TRBJ1-5, with 8 bases that match TRBD1. J gave up 3 bases and V 3 bases, and 7 bases lay outside the gene matches. From germline, CDR1 is DFQATT and CDR2 SNEGSKA (reference sequence). This CDR3 is 15 amino acids long.

The chain carries TRBV5-1 and TRBJ1-1, with 9 positions matching TRBD1. Germline V gene lookup returns CDR1 SGHRS and CDR2 YFSETQ. This CDR3 contains 15 residues. V was clipped by 4 bases and J by 4 bases; unmatched bases: 8. The CDR3 loop reads CASSRRTGEITEAFF. CDR3 nucleotide sequence: TGCGCCAGCAGCCGGCGGACAGGGGAAATCACTGAAGCTTTCTTT.

The chain joins TRBV7-3 to TRBJ1-1; a possible D gene is TRBD1 (6 bases). The V gene lost 3 bases and the J gene lost 1 base, with 18 bases spanning the gap. Germline values: CDR1 SGHTA, CDR2 FQGTGA. The CDR3 extends over 17 amino acids. CDR3 nucleotides: TGTGCCAGCAGCTTTTTAGCTACAGGGAGGGCGAACACTGAAGCTTTCTTT. Its protein is CASSFLATGRANTEAFF.

V and J are TRBV4-2 and TRBJ2-7; D is undetermined. The germline V and J ends were trimmed by 0 bases and 1 base, with 10 bases remaining between them. The CDR3 has 15 amino acids. Germline V CDR1 and CDR2: LGHNA, YNFKEQ. CDR3 in DNA: TGTGCCAGCAGCCAAGAGGTGACTGAATCCTACGAGCAGTACTTC. It specifies CASSQEVTESYEQYF.

This clone was detected once. The chain employs TRBV4-3 and TRBJ1-2; D unresolved. Germline V gene sequence: CDR1 LGHNA, CDR2 YSLEER. The length of the CDR3 is 14 residues. V shed 1 base and J shed 4 bases, with 10 bases lying between them. CDR3 bases: TGCGCCAGCAGCCAAGGGTCAGGCTCCTATGGCTACACCTTC. Its protein is CASSQGSGSYGYTF.

CDR3 protein: CASSQRTGLAVSSYEQYF. CDR3 nucleotides: TGCGCCAGCAGCCAACGGACGGGACTAGCGGTAAGCTCCTACGAGCAGTACTTC. The V gene is TRBV4-1, the J gene TRBJ2-7; 11 bases line up with TRBD2. This CDR3 spans 18 amino acids. Germline CDR1 MGHRA, CDR2 YSYEKL. Trimming took 2 bases from V and 0 from J; bases not matched to a gene: 9.

V usage is TRBV19 and J usage is TRBJ2-3, with D tentatively TRBD2 (6 bases). There are 14 residues in the CDR3. Trimming stripped 3 bases from V and 3 bases from J, with 10 bases between. The V gene's germline CDR1 is LNHDA and CDR2 SQIVND (reference sequence). The CDR3 reads CASSMVEGTDTQYF. The CDR3 DNA sequence: TGTGCCAGTAGTATGGTGGAGGGGACAGATACGCAGTATTTT.

The gene calls are TRBV29-1 and TRBJ2-2; TRBD2 agrees at 9 bases. Germline CDR1 is SQVTM and CDR2 is ANQGSEA. Trimming at V came to 5 bases and at J to 4 bases, leaving 8 bases not matched to a gene. This CDR3 spans 15 amino acids. This chain's CDR3 is CSVNVGGGATGELFF. The CDR3 DNA follows: TGCAGCGTTAACGTTGGCGGGGGGGCCACCGGGGAGCTGTTTTTT.

The chain employs TRBV18 and TRBJ2-3, with a weak D call TRBD2 (5 bases). Germline lookup yields CDR1 KGHSH and CDR2 LQKENI. This CDR3 is 16 amino acids long. The V and J ends lost 2 bases and 2 bases respectively, with 14 bases between them. As DNA, the CDR3 is TGTGCCAGCTCACCAGGAATTAGCGATGTCACAGATACGCAGTATTTT. Encoded protein: CASSPGISDVTDTQYF.

The chain combines TRBV5-1 with TRBJ2-1; 7 bases line up with TRBD1. Looked up from germline, CDR1 is SGHRS and CDR2 is YFSETQ. V shed 4 bases and J 2 bases; nucleotides not matched to a gene: 6. The CDR3 spans 15 residues. Written as DNA, the CDR3 is TGCGCCAGCAGCCCCCGGGACAGCCCCTACAATGAGCAGTTCTTC. This sequence encodes CASSPRDSPYNEQFF.

This sequence joins TRBV28 and TRBJ2-4, with a possible D match to TRBD2 (5 bases). Trimming stripped 4 bases from V and 0 bases from J, with 13 bases between. The CDR3 totals 16 residues. CDR1 and CDR2 (germline): MDHEN, SYDVKM. The CDR3 DNA reads as TGTGCCAGCAGTTCCTGGACTGTGCTAGCCAAAAACATTCAGTACTTC. Translation gives CASSSWTVLAKNIQYF.

The chain combines TRBV5-6 with TRBJ1-5; a weak D match, TRBD1 (6 bases). Germline CDR1 reads SGHDT; CDR2 reads YYEEEE. The CDR3 sequence is 14 residues long. V lost 3 bases, J lost 3 bases, and 10 bases lay in between. The CDR3 DNA reads TGTGCCAGCAGCTCAGGACAGTCCAATCAGCCCCAGCATTTT. As protein: CASSSGQSNQPQHF.